This T cell receptor beta chain is from a study of T cells expressing NK-cell markers (dated by TCRdb to about 2020). With regard to the full study: In sorted CD3+CD56+NKG2C+, CD3+CD56+NKG2C- and CD3+CD56-NKG2C+ T-cell subsets from several donors, TCR beta-chain repertoires were profiled. Among the eight sequenced donors, seven were HCMV-seropositive and one was HCMV-seronegative. The eight sequenced donors were randomly selected healthy volunteers, three men and five women. Illumina HiSeq 2000/2500, MiSeq or NextSeq was used to sequence libraries as 2 x 150 bp reads.

Sequencing relied on an Illumina HiSeq 2000. TCR beta cDNA libraries were prepared using 5'RACE template switching, which introduced a universal primer site and unique molecular identifiers. Priming for cDNA synthesis came from the TCR beta constant segment, and two successive PCR amplification steps followed. Concerning the study's data processing: MIGEC was used to demultiplex reads and group reads by UMI, and MiTCR was used to assemble and quantify clonotypes. To remove erroneous sequences, TCR cDNA sequences were retained only when supported by two or more reads. The tcR package was used for downstream repertoire analysis, and clonotypes were matched across fractions by CDR3 nucleotide sequence plus V segment. VDJmatch was used to annotate antigen specificity against VDJdb, with one amino acid substitution in CDR3 permitted. TCRdb reprocessed the reads and provides one entry for every CDR3 protein sequence; no DNA is given. The V and J calls shown here were made by TCRdb, not taken from the authors' results. The sample's table lists a count of about 380,000 distinct CDR3 sequences. The top ten hold around 5.3% of the sample.

What the authors observed across the whole study: For 5 or 6 donors, the dominant CD3+CD56+NKG2C+ clonotypes were among the top 10 CD8+ clonotypes and accounted for about 1.0-7.5% of CD8+ T cells. Those dominant clonotypes were again the most abundant among CD3+CD56-NKG2C+ cells in several donors, at about 25-65%. Whether the expanded NKG2C-expressing T cell clones were specific for HCMV antigens was left unclear.

To determine HCMV serostatus, a commercial ELISA kit was used to detect HCMV-specific IgG in serum. Peripheral blood mononuclear cells were isolated from blood by Ficoll density gradient centrifugation. Turning to this clonotype: Its antigen is still unknown.

Taken from cysteine to phenylalanine, the CDR3 has 16 residues. DNA is not recorded here. In the germline V gene, CDR1 corresponds to SGHAT and CDR2 to FQNNGV. The source is a man aged 18-69 years in good health. Sequenced: blood T cells: a sorted CD56 or NKG2C T cell subset, CD4+ or CD8+ T cells, or bulk PBMC T cells (not recorded which). This chain is built from TRBV11-2 and TRBJ2-1; the D call of TRBD2 rests on TCRdb alone, since no DNA is present to check it. The CDR3 corresponds to CASSPRLAGVFNEQFF. Beyond the CDR3, the reference TRBV11-2 and TRBJ2-1 genes provide the residues; the full variable domain reads: EAGVAQSPRYKIIEKRQSVAFWCNPISGHATLYWYQQILGQGPKLLIQFQNNGVVDDSQLPKDRFSAERLKGVDSTLKIQPAKLEDSAVYLCASSPRLAGVFNEQFFGPGTRLTVL.